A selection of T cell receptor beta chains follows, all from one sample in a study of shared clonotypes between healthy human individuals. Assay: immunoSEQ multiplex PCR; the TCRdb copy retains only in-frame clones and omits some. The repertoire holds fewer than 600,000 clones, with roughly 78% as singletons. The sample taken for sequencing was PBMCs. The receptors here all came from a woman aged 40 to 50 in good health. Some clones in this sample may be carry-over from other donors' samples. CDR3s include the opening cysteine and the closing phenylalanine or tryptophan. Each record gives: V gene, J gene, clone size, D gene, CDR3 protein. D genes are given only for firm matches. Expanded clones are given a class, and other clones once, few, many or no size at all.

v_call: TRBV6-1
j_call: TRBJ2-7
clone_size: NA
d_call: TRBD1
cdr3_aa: CASSERVGTGPDEQYF

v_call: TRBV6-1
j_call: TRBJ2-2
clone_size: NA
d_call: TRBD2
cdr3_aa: CASRRLAGGPGELFF

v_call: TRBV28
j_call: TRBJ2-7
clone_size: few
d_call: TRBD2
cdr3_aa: CASSPMGQREDYEQYF

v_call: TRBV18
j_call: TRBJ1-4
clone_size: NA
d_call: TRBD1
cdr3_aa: CASSRGQGAEKLFF

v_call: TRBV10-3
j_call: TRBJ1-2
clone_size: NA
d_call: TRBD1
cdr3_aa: CAISESGTEFHYGYTF

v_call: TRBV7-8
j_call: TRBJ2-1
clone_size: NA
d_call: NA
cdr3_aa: CASSLAGLAGNEQFF

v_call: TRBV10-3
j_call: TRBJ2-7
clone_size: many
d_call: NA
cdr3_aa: CAISDEQDGEQYF

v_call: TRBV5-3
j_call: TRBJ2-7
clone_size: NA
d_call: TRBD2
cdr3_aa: CARSHGTSGIYEQYF

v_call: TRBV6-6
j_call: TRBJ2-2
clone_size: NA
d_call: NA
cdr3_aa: CASSYSPDTTGELFF

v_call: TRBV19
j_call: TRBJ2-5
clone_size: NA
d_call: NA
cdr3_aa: CASSDPASRETQYF

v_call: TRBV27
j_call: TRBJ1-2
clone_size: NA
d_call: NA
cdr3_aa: CASSLEGSSGYTF

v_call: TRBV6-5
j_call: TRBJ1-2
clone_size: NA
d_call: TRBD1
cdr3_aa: CATGGGTDTYGYTF

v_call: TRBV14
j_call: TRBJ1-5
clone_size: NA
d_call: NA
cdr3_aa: CASSQGGGNQPQHF

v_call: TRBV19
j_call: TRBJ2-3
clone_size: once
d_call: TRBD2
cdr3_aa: CASSITAGVLDTQYF

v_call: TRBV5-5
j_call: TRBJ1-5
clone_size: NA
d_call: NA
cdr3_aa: CASSLSSNQPQHF

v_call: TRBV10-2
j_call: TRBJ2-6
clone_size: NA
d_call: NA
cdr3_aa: CASSDSSGANVLTF

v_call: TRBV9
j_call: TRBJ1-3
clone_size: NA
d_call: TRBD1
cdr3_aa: CASSVEGQLYSGNTIYF

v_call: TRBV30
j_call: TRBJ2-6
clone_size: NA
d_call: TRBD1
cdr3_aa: CAWSVGGAGANVLTF

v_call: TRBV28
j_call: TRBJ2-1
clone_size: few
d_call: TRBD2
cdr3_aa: CASSLRGGRALEQFF

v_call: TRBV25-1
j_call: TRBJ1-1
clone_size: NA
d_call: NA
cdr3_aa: CASSDPRTNSEAFF

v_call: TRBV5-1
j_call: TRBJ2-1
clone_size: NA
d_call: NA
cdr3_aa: CASSLGWANEQFF

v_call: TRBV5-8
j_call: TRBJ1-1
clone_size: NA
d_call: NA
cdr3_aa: CASSLHVNTEAFF

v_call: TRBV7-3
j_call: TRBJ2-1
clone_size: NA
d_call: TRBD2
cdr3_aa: CASSLMQASGNEQFF

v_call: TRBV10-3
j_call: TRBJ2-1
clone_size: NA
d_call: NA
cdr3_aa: CAISYSENEQFF

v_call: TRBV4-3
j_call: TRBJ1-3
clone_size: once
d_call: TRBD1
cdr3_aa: CASSQELRQGGNTIYF

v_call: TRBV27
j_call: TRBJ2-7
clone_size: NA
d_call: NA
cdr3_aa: CANERAEIADHEQYF

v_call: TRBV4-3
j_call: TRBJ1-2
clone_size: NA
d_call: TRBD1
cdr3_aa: CASNPTGVVGGYTF

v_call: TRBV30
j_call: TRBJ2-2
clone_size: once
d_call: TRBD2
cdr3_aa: CAWSGLAGVTGELFF

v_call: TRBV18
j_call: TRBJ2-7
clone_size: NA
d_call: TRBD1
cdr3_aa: CASSPQGAVGSYEQYF

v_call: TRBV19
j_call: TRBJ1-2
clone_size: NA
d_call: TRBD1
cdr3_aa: CASSMGGQSDYGYTF

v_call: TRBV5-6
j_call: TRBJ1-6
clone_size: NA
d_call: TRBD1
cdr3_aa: CASSPGQVNSPLHF

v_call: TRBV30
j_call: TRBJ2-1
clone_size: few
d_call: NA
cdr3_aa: CAWSVWARAGTEQFF

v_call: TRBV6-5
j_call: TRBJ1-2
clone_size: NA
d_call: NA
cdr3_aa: CATRQDYGYTF

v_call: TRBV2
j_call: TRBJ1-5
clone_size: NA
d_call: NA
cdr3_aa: CASSEDLNRDPPQHF

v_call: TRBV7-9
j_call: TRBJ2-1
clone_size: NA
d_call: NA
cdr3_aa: CASSLGGPYNEQFF

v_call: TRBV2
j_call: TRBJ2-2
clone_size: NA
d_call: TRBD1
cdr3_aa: CASRDDRGLTGELFF

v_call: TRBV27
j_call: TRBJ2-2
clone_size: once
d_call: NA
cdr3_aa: CASRGIFLGGELFF

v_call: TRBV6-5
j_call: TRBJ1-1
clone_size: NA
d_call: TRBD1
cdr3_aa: CASSYPGGRGAFF

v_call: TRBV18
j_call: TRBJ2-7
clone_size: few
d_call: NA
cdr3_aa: CASSSPTDPYEQYF